This entry lists 3 T cell receptor beta chains sequenced from one sample in a study of cytomegalovirus exposure and HLA in healthy donors. Researchers ran the PCR with 60 Vbeta and 13 Jbeta primers. TCRdb's table, derived via immunoSEQ multiplex PCR, lists solely in-frame clones and lacks some. The sample includes approximately 110,000 clones, around three quarters of them seen just once. The sample was PBMCs. All receptors come from a woman between 35 and 50 years old in good health and CMV-seronegative.

The rearrangement uses TRBV7-2 and TRBJ1-5; D may be TRBD1 (5 bases). The CDR3 is 14 amino acids. The germline V gene encodes CDR1 SGHTA and CDR2 FQGNSA. V lost 2 bases and J lost 6, with 11 bases in between. This CDR3 is CASSLRQGGQPQHF. The CDR3 bases are TGTGCCAGCAGCTTAAGGCAGGGAGGTCAGCCCCAGCATTTT.

This sequence joins TRBV7-2 and TRBJ1-4; TRBD1 aligns across 9 bases. Germline loops: CDR1 SGHTA, CDR2 FQGNSA. V was clipped by 4 bases and J by 7 bases; unmatched bases: 4. The CDR3 contains 14 residues. This CDR3 is CASSSDRGSEKLFF. Written as DNA, the CDR3 is TGTGCCAGCAGCTCAGACAGGGGGAGTGAAAAACTGTTTTTT.

To note about this clone: Other DNA sequences in this specimen translate into the identical CDR3. The rearrangement links TRBV4-3 to TRBJ1-1; tentatively, D is TRBD1 (6 bases). Per germline, CDR1 LGHNA and CDR2 YSLEER. The CDR3 has 16 residues. V was clipped by 3 bases and J by 14 bases, with 28 bases between them. CDR3 in DNA: TGCGCCAGCAGCCAGGGGGGGGTCAGGGGTGTATTTAGAGCCTTCTTT. Translating gives CASSQGGVRGVFRAFF.